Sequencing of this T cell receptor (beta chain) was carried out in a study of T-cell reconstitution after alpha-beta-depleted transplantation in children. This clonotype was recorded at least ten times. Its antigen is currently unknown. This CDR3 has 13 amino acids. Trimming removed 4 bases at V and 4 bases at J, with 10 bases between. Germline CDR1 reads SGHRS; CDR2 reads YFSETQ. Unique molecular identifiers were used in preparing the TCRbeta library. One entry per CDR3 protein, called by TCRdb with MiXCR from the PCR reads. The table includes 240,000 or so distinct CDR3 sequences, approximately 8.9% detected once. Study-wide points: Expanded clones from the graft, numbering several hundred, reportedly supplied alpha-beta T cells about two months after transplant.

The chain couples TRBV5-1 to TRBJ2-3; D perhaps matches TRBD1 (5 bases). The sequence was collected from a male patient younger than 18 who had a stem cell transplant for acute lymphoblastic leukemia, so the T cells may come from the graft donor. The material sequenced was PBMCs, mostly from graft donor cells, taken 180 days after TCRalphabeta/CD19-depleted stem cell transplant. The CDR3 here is CASSQDSADTQYF. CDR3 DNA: TGCGCCAGCAGCCAAGACAGTGCAGATACGCAGTATTTT.